Following are 16 T cell receptor beta chains from one sample sequenced in a study of immune evolution from preneoplasia to lung adenocarcinoma (dated by TCRdb to about 2021). Library method: the immunoSEQ multiplex PCR assay. TCRdb took this table from immuneACCESS and kept in-frame rearrangements with V and J called. Such tables lack part of the clones; where checked against another copy, unresolved V genes explain under half of the gap, and the rest is unexplained. Across this sample there are some 7,800 clones, with roughly three quarters seen only once. The top ten hold approximately 8.7% of the sample. The source material was FFPE adjacent normal lung tissue. The receptors come from a person aged 60-80 years with lung adenocarcinoma.

V usage is TRBV30 and J usage is TRBJ1-1; 7 nucleotides agree with TRBD1. This CDR3 has 17 amino acids. Germline V gene sequence: CDR1 GTSNPN, CDR2 SVGIG (reference sequence). The V and J ends lost 3 bases and 1 base, in that order; junction bases with no gene match: 14. The CDR3 spells CAWSEGRGLFRNTEAFF. CDR3 coding DNA: TGTGCCTGGAGCGAAGGAAGGGGGCTTTTTAGGAACACTGAAGCTTTCTTT.

The chain is built from TRBV9 and TRBJ1-2, with unresolved D. Trimming cost V 0 bases and J 5 bases, with 17 bases left between them. Per the germline V gene, CDR1 is SGDLS and CDR2 is YYNGEE. This CDR3 is 16 amino acids long. The CDR3 sequence is CASSVEAYGQTYGYTF. CDR3 nucleotides: TGTGCCAGCAGCGTAGAAGCATATGGTCAGACTTATGGCTACACCTTC.

This chain connects TRBV4-1 to TRBJ2-2, with D possibly being TRBD2 (5 bases). Trimming left V 6 bases short and J 3 bases short, with 8 bases between. Germline-derived CDR1 and CDR2 are MGHRA and YSYEKL. The CDR3 sequence is 13 residues long. The CDR3 DNA sequence: TGCGCCAGCAGGGCCGGGGACACCGGGGAGCTGTTTTTT. Translation: CASRAGDTGELFF.

The chain is built from TRBV20-1 and TRBJ2-3, with D perhaps TRBD2 (5 bases). This CDR3 is built from 11 residues. Germline V gives CDR1 DFQATT, CDR2 SNEGSKA (reference sequence). Between the trimmed V and J ends, which lost 4 bases and 6 bases, there was a span of 8 bases. The DNA for the CDR3 is TGCAGTGCTACAGGCGGGGATACGCAGTATTTT. It specifies CSATGGDTQYF.

The chain uses TRBV11-3 and TRBJ2-3; 10 positions agree with TRBD2. The CDR3 consists of 15 residues. Germline-derived CDR1 and CDR2 are SGHNT and YENEEA. V shed 5 bases and J 2 bases; nucleotides not matched to a gene: 4. CDR3 bases: TGTGCCAGCAGCCCCGGGACTAGCGACACAGATACGCAGTATTTT. Amino acid sequence: CASSPGTSDTDTQYF.

The chain joins TRBV29-1 to TRBJ1-1; D not resolved. Germline V lookup: CDR1 SQVTM, CDR2 ANQGSEA. The ends were cut back, 5 bases at V and 0 bases at J, with 4 bases in the middle. The CDR3 is made up of 11 amino acids. CDR3 coding DNA: TGCAGCGTTACCGTGAACACTGAAGCTTTCTTT. This gives the protein CSVTVNTEAFF.

The chain is built from TRBV7-3 and TRBJ2-7; no clear D. The CDR3 consists of 16 residues. CDR1 and CDR2 (germline): SGHTA, FQGTGA. Deletions cut 2 bases from V and 0 bases from J, with 14 bases between. The CDR3 here is CASSLAFWDSSYEQYF. CDR3 bases: TGTGCCAGCAGCTTAGCCTTTTGGGATAGCTCCTACGAGCAGTACTTC. The full variable domain, in which reference TRBV7-3 and TRBJ2-7 provide the parts outside the CDR3, is GAGVSQTPSNKVTEKGKYVELRCDPISGHTALYWYRQSLGQGPEFLIYFQGTGAADDSGLPNDRFFAVRPEGSVSTLKIQRTERGDSAVYLCASSLAFWDSSYEQYFGPGTRLTVT.

V usage is TRBV6-1 and J usage is TRBJ1-1; D may be TRBD1 (6 bases). The germline gives CDR1 MNHNS, CDR2 SASEGT. V gave up 3 bases and J gave up 7 bases, with 18 bases separating them. The CDR3 is 15 amino acids. CDR3 sequence: CASSDYPRDTDEAFF. The DNA for the CDR3 is TGTGCCAGCAGTGACTATCCTCGGGACACAGATGAAGCTTTCTTT.

The V call is TRBV13, the J call TRBJ2-7; 7 bases match TRBD2. The CDR3 loop spans 14 amino acids. Germline lookup yields CDR1 PRHDT and CDR2 FYEKMQ (reference sequence). The V gene end was trimmed by 6 bases and the J gene end by 3 bases; junction bases not matched to a gene: 8. CDR3 bases: TGTGCCAGCAGTTCTCGGGAGGCCCTCTACGAGCAGTACTTC. As protein: CASSSREALYEQYF.

The chain recombines TRBV6-5 with TRBJ2-2, with 9 bases matching TRBD1. The CDR3 has 12 residues. Germline CDR1 MNHEY, CDR2 SVGAGI. Germline trimming cut 8 bases from V and 7 bases from J; bases unmatched to any gene: 2. The DNA of the CDR3 is TGTGCCAGCGGGACAGGGTTCGGGGAGCTGTTTTTT. This translates into CASGTGFGELFF.

The chain recombines TRBV6-1 with TRBJ1-1; D is ambiguous. Germline values: CDR1 MNHNS, CDR2 SASEGT. V lost 7 bases, J lost 7 bases, and 16 bases lay in between. This CDR3 is 13 amino acids long. CDR3 protein: CASIWAGVNEAFF. CDR3 DNA: TGTGCCAGCATTTGGGCAGGAGTTAATGAAGCTTTCTTT.

This clone was seen only a few times. The DNA of the CDR3 is TGTGCTAGCGGACCGGCCGGGGTCAGTGTAAAGACCCAGTACTTC. Its translation is CASGPAGVSVKTQYF. This chain joins TRBV7-7 and TRBJ2-5; D may be TRBD2 (6 bases). The CDR3 totals 15 residues. CDR1 SSHAT and CDR2 FNYEAQ come from the germline V gene (reference sequence).

This chain uses TRBV28 with TRBJ1-5; D remains unclear. V lost 5 bases and J lost 1, with 9 bases in between. The CDR3 runs 14 residues. Germline values: CDR1 MDHEN, CDR2 SYDVKM. Here the CDR3 reads CASSHHVSNQPQHF. CDR3 nucleotides: TGTGCCAGCAGTCACCATGTCAGCAATCAGCCCCAGCATTTT.

This chain uses TRBV27 with TRBJ1-4; TRBD1 might be the D (5 bases). V shed 5 bases and J shed 8 bases, with 15 bases lying between them. Germline CDR1 and CDR2: MNHEY and SMNVEV (reference sequence). CDR3 size: 14 residues. The CDR3 spells CASSPATALEKLFF. The CDR3 DNA follows: TGTGCCAGCAGTCCTGCGACAGCACTCGAAAAACTGTTTTTT.

The V gene is TRBV5-1, the J gene TRBJ1-2, with D maybe TRBD1 (5 bases). The CDR3 consists of 14 residues. Germline CDR1 SGHRS, CDR2 YFSETQ. Trimming stripped 4 bases from V and 1 base from J, with 11 bases between. The CDR3 bases are TGCGCCAGCAGCGAGCAGGGTAATAACTATGGCTACACCTTC. Amino acid sequence: CASSEQGNNYGYTF.

This clone was counted once. The V gene is TRBV28, the J gene TRBJ2-1; TRBD2 aligns across 7 bases. V lost 6 bases to trimming and J lost 3 bases; unmatched junction nucleotides: 11. This CDR3 is built from 16 residues. Germline CDR1 is MDHEN and CDR2 is SYDVKM. The CDR3 region has the DNA TGTGCCAGCAGCTCCTCGGGACTATACTTCTACAATGAGCAGTTCTTC. It yields the protein CASSSSGLYFYNEQFF.